This T cell receptor beta chain is from a study of beta chain features in type 1 diabetes. General observations from the study: Among patients with Type 1 diabetes, TCRB CDR3s were moderately but significantly shorter in every one of the four CD4+ subsets.

Concerning this clone itself: What it binds is not known.

Expressed TCRB transcripts were sequenced because the isolated RNA had all been reverse transcribed beforehand. The assay was immunoSEQ multiplex PCR, and TCRdb's table has in-frame clones only and misses some. Of roughly 730,000 clones listed, around an eighth are singletons. The sequenced material came from naive CD4+ T cells from blood. The receptor was derived from a young man with type 1 diabetes.

The CDR3 sequence: CASSRNRGNTEAFF. The DNA for the CDR3 is TGCGCCAGCAGCCGAAACAGGGGAAACACTGAAGCTTTCTTT. V usage is TRBV4-1 and J usage is TRBJ1-1, with TRBD1 identical over 7 bases. The CDR3 spans 14 residues. V lost 4 bases, J lost 2 bases, and 4 bases stayed unmatched. The V gene's germline CDR1 is MGHRA and CDR2 YSYEKL.